These 15 T cell receptor beta chains originate from one sample sequenced in a study of identical twins. TCRdb reprocessed the 5' RACE reads via MiXCR and lists one record per CDR3 protein. The data contain around 200,000 distinct CDR3 sequences, roughly a tenth of them singletons. Sequenced: memory (CD45RO+) T cells sorted from blood. These receptors were obtained from a woman between 18 and 30 years old in good health.

This clonotype was observed a few times. The chain carries TRBV12-3 or TRBV12-4 and TRBJ2-3, with 14 nucleotides matching TRBD2. Unmatched junction bases numbered 5, after V lost 7 bases and J lost 2 bases. This CDR3 spans 16 amino acids. The CDR3 sequence is CASTQTSGRVTDTQYF. In DNA, the CDR3 is TGTGCCAGCACCCAGACTAGCGGGAGGGTCACAGATACGCAGTATTTT.

V is TRBV12-3 or TRBV12-4 and J is TRBJ2-3; unclear D gene. The length of the CDR3 is 17 residues. The V end was cut by 2 bases, the J end by 0 bases, with 15 bases between. CDR3 DNA: TGTGCCAGCAGTTTATGGGCCACGTACTCTAGCACAGATACGCAGTATTTT. Protein: CASSLWATYSSTDTQYF.

CDR3 in DNA: TGTGCCAGCTCACCGCAAGGAAGGGAGACCCAGTACTTC. This sequence encodes CASSPQGRETQYF. This chain joins TRBV18 and TRBJ2-5; no definite D call. This CDR3 is 13 amino acids long. Trimming stripped 3 bases from V and 5 bases from J, with 10 bases between. Looked up from germline, CDR1 is KGHSH and CDR2 is LQKENI.

In this sample, this clonotype turned up many times. This sequence joins TRBV24-1 and TRBJ2-1, with D perhaps being TRBD1 or TRBD2 (5 bases each). Germline CDR1 and CDR2: KGHDR and SFDVKD. Between the trimmed V and J ends, which lost 3 bases and 0 bases, there was a span of 11 bases. The CDR3 covers 16 residues. The CDR3 spells CATSDPGASSYNEQFF. CDR3 nucleotides: TGTGCCACCAGTGATCCCGGGGCCAGCTCCTACAATGAGCAGTTCTTC.

Ten or more counts support this clonotype. V usage is TRBV5-1 and J usage is TRBJ2-5; D is undetermined. CDR3 length: 13 amino acids. The V gene's germline CDR1 is SGHRS and CDR2 YFSETQ. V dropped 4 bases and J dropped 1 base, with 8 bases sitting between them. The DNA of the CDR3 is TGCGCCAGCAGCGTTCACGGCCAAGAGACCCAGTACTTC. Protein: CASSVHGQETQYF. Filled out from reference TRBV5-1 and TRBJ2-5, the complete variable domain reads KAGVTQTPRYLIKTRGQQVTLSCSPISGHRSVSWYQQTPGQGLQFLFEYFSETQRNKGNFPGRFSGRQFSNSRSEMNVSTLELGDSALYLCASSVHGQETQYFGPGTRLLVL.

This clonotype was counted at least ten times. The chain combines TRBV3-1 with TRBJ2-1, with 10 bases matching TRBD2. V shed 1 base, J shed 8 bases, and the junction held 8 bases outside the gene matches. The CDR3 is made up of 16 amino acids. The germline V gene has CDR1 LGHDT and CDR2 YNNKEL (reference sequence). CDR3 nucleotides: TGTGCCAGCAGCCAAGGTTCTAGCGGGAGTTGGTATGAGCAGTTCTTC. Translation gives CASSQGSSGSWYEQFF.

This chain joins TRBV2 and TRBJ1-2; D gene uncertain. V was clipped by 7 bases and J by 6 bases, with 15 bases between them. The CDR3 sequence is 13 residues long. Germline CDR1 SNHLY, CDR2 FYNNEI. For the CDR3, the DNA is TGTGCCAGCAAAGAGGGCGGGGATCATGGCTACACCTTC. This gives the protein CASKEGGDHGYTF.

This clonotype was seen more than once but under ten times. The rearrangement joins TRBV20-1 to TRBJ2-7; unclear D gene. The CDR3 extends over 13 amino acids. V gave up 6 bases and J gave up 1 base, with 13 bases separating them. Germline assignment: CDR1 DFQATT and CDR2 SNEGSKA (reference sequence). The CDR3 coding sequence is TGCAGTGCCCCCCCACCGGGTTCCTACGAGCAGTACTTC. Translating gives CSAPPPGSYEQYF.

The genes are TRBV6-5 and TRBJ2-7; no clear D gene. Trimming left V 3 bases short and J 2 bases short, with 17 bases between. Germline V gene lookup returns CDR1 MNHEY and CDR2 SVGAGI. This CDR3 spans 16 amino acids. CDR3 in DNA: TGTGCCAGCAGTTATCACTCCGGGCCCCGGGCCTACGAGCAGTACTTC. Amino acid sequence: CASSYHSGPRAYEQYF.

This clonotype was detected ten times or more. The CDR3 region is CASSLEGITKQTQYF. The CDR3 DNA sequence: TGCGCCAGCAGCTTGGAGGGAATAACCAAACAGACCCAGTACTTC. The V call is TRBV5-1, the J call TRBJ2-5; D not resolved. V dropped 0 bases and J dropped 6 bases, with 15 bases sitting between them. The CDR3 runs to 15 residues. Germline CDR1 and CDR2: SGHRS and YFSETQ.

This sequence joins TRBV7-2 and TRBJ2-1; D gene ambiguous. Trimming stripped 5 bases from V and 7 bases from J, with 9 bases between. Per the germline V gene, CDR1 is SGHTA and CDR2 is FQGNSA. This CDR3 spans 12 amino acids. The CDR3 sequence is CASSHSWNEQFF. The CDR3 DNA reads TGTGCCAGCAGCCATTCGTGGAATGAGCAGTTCTTC.

This CDR3 is CAVGQGPPYNEQFF. The CDR3 region has the DNA TGTGCAGTGGGACAGGGGCCCCCCTACAATGAGCAGTTCTTC. This chain connects TRBV10-3 to TRBJ2-1, with 10 bases identical to TRBD1. Germline assignment: CDR1 ENHRY and CDR2 SYGVKD. There are 14 residues in the CDR3.

The genes are TRBV28 and TRBJ2-6; no reliable D call. V was cut by 5 bases and J by 0 bases, with 14 bases left in between. The CDR3 length is 17 residues. Germline values: CDR1 MDHEN, CDR2 SYDVKM. The CDR3 protein is CASSRTRRSSGANVLTF. The CDR3 coding sequence is TGTGCCAGCAGTAGGACCCGCCGGAGCTCTGGGGCCAACGTCCTGACTTTC.

There are a few counts of this clonotype. A much larger clonotype is one base distant, so this may be a read error. The rearrangement links TRBV3-1 to TRBJ2-1; D unresolved. Trimming cost V 4 bases and J 1 base, with 5 bases left between them. Per the germline V gene, CDR1 is LGHDT and CDR2 is YNNKEL (reference sequence). The CDR3 consists of 13 residues. The CDR3 nucleotides are TGTGCCAGCAGCCCGAGATCCTACAATGAGCAGTTCTTC. Protein product: CASSPRSYNEQFF.

In this sample, this clonotype turned up a few times. The chain employs TRBV21-1 and TRBJ2-5; no check of the table's D call, TRBD2, against the DNA was made. TRBV21-1 is shown as a pseudogene. The CDR3 is made up of 16 amino acids. Here the CDR3 reads CASGTSGRARQETQYF. CDR3 DNA: TGTGCCAGCGGAACTAGCGGGAGGGCCAGGCAAGAGACCCAGTACTTC.